The present T cell receptor beta chain was sequenced within a study of Graves' ophthalmopathy and Graves' hyperthyroidism. Study as a whole: Peripheral blood collection took place at initial diagnosis, before any treatment.

The sample holds many counts of this clonotype. No antigen is known for it. Study-level results: Most expanded clonotypes from thyroid (those above 0.001 frequency) were also found in blood. Discriminating ophthalmopathy from stable hyperthyroidism, a 13-signature model attained a sensitivity of around 87% and a specificity of almost 83%.

The TCR beta CDR3 regions underwent amplification from RNA transcripts. Scientists carried out first-round RT-PCR using HTBI primers and then a second-round multiplex PCR. TCRdb re-derived calls from the multiplex PCR reads in MiXCR, one entry per CDR3 protein. The sample lists about 640,000 distinct CDR3 sequences; 35% to 45% were seen once. Ophthalmopathy donors' eye disease showed moderate-to-severe activity, CAS of at least 3, NOSPECS of at least 4 and duration under 3 months. Trimming stripped 5 bases from V and 7 bases from J, with 11 bases between. This CDR3 has 12 amino acids. The germline CDR1 and CDR2 sequences are MNHEY and SVGAGI.

The source material was peripheral blood. The receptor's source is an adult man with Graves' ophthalmopathy. The V and J genes are TRBV6-5 and TRBJ1-2, with D hard to call. CDR3 DNA sequence: TGTGCCAGCAGTGAAGGTCGGGCTGGCTACACCTTC. This encodes CASSEGRAGYTF.